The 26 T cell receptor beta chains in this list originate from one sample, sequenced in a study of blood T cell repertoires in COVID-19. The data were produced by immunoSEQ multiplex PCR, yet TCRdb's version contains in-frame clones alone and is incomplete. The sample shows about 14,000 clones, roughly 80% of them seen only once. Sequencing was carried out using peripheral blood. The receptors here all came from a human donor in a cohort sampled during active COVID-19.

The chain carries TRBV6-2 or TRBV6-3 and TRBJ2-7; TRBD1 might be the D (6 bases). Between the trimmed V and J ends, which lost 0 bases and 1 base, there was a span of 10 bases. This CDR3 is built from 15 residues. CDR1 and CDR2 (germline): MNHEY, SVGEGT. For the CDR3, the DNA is TGTGCCAGCAGTTACTCCAGGGGCCCTTCCTACGAGCAGTACTTC. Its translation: CASSYSRGPSYEQYF.

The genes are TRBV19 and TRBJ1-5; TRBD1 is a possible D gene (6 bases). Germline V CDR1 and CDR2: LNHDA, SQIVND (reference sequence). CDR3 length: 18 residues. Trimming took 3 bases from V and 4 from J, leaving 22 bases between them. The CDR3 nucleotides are TGTGCCAGTAGTATCCGGTCCTGGGACAACACCTTAAATCAGCCCCAGCATTTT. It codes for CASSIRSWDNTLNQPQHF.

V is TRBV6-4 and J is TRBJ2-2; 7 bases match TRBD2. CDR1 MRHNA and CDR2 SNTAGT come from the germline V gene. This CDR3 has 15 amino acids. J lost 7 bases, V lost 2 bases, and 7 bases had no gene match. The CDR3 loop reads CASSDRAGESGELFF. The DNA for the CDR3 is TGTGCCAGCAGTGACCGGGCGGGAGAGAGCGGGGAGCTGTTTTTT.

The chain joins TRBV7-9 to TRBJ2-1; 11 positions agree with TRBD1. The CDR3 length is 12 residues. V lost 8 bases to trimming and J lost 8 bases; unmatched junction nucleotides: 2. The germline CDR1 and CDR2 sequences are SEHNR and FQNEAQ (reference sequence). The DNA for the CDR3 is TGTGCCAGCTGGACAGGGGGCGATGAGCAGTTCTTC. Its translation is CASWTGGDEQFF.

The CDR3 coding sequence is TGCGCCAGCAGCCACTCGTGGACAGGAGCCTACGAGCAGTACTTC. As protein: CASSHSWTGAYEQYF. The rearrangement links TRBV4-3 to TRBJ2-7; 7 bases fit TRBD1. The length of the CDR3 is 15 residues. Trimming cost V 3 bases and J 2 bases; bases outside gene matches: 7. Germline assignment: CDR1 LGHNA and CDR2 YSLEER.

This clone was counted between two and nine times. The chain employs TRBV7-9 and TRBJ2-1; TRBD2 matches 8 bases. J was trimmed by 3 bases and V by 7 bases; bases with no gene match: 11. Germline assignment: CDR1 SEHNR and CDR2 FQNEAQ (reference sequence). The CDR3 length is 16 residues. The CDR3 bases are TGTGCCAGCACCTCCTTAGCGGGATCAGGCTACAATGAGCAGTTCTTC. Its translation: CASTSLAGSGYNEQFF.

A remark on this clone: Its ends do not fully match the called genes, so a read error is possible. The CDR3 sequence: CAGSHREDQPQHF. The CDR3 coding sequence is TGTGCCGGCAGCCACAGGGAAGATCAGCCCCAGCATTTT. J is TRBJ1-5 and V is TRBV6-5; TRBD1 is a possible D gene (6 bases). The CDR3 is 13 amino acids. In germline, CDR1 is MNHEY, CDR2 SVGAGI.

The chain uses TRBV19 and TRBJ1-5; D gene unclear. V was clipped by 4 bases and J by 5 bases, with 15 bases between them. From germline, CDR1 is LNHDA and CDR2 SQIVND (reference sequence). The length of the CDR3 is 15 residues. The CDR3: CASSTLGGLDQPQHF. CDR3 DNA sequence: TGTGCCAGTAGTACCCTAGGAGGGCTGGATCAGCCCCAGCATTTT.

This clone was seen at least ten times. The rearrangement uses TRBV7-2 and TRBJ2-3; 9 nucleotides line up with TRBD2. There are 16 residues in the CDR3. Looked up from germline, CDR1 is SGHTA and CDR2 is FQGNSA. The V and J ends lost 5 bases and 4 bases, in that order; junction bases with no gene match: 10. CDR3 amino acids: CASSTGTSPLSDTQYF. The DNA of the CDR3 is TGTGCCAGCAGCACTGGGACTAGCCCACTCTCAGATACGCAGTATTTT. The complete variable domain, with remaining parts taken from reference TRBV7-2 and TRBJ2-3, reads GAGVSQSPSNKVTEKGKDVELRCDPISGHTALYWYRQSLGQGLEFLIYFQGNSAPDKSGLPSDRFSAERTGGSVSTLTIQRTQQEDSAVYLCASSTGTSPLSDTQYFGPGTRLTVL.

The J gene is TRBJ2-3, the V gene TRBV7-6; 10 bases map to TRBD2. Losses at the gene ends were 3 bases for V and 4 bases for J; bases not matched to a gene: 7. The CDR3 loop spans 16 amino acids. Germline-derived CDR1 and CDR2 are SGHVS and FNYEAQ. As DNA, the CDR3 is TGTGCCAGCAGCTTGAGCGGGAGGGCCAGGGCAGATACGCAGTATTTT. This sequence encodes CASSLSGRARADTQYF.

The CDR3: CASSLTSLNTEAFF. Here the CDR3 DNA reads TGTGCCAGCAGCCTAACATCCTTGAACACTGAAGCTTTCTTT. The V and J genes are TRBV3-1 (or the pseudogene TRBV3-2) and TRBJ1-1; D unclear. The germline gives CDR1 LGHDT, CDR2 YNNKEL (reference sequence). The CDR3 length is 14 residues. V was pared by 4 bases and J by 0 bases, with 9 bases between.

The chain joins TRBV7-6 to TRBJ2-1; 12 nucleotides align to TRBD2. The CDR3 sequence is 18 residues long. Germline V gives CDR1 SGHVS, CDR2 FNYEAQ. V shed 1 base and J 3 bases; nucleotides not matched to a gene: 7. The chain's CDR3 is CASSLGPGLAGNYNEQFF. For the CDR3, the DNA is TGTGCCAGCAGCTTAGGCCCTGGACTAGCGGGGAACTACAATGAGCAGTTCTTC.

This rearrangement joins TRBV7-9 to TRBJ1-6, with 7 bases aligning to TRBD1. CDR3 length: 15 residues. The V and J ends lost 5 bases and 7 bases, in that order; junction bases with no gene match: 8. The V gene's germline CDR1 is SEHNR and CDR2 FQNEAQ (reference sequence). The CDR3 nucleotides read TGTGCCAGCAGCCGGGGAGACAGGGCGAATTCACCCCTCCACTTT. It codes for CASSRGDRANSPLHF. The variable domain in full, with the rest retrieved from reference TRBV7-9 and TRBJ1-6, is DTGVSQNPRHKITKRGQNVTFRCDPISEHNRLYWYRQTLGQGPEFLTYFQNEAQLEKSRLLSDRFSAERPKGSFSTLEIQRTEQGDSAMYLCASSRGDRANSPLHFGNGTRLTVT.

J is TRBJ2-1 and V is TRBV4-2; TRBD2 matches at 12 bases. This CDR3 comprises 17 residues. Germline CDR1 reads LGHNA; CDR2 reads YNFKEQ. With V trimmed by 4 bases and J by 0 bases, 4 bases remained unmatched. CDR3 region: CASSPRLAGVSYNEQFF. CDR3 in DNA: TGTGCCAGCAGCCCCCGACTAGCGGGAGTCTCCTACAATGAGCAGTTCTTC.

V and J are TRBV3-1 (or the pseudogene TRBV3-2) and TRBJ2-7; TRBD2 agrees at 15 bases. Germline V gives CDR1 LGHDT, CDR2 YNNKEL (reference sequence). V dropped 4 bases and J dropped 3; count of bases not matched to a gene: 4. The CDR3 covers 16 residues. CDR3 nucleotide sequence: TGTGCCAGCAGCCCTGGACTAGCGGGAGGGAACTACGAGCAGTACTTC. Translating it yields CASSPGLAGGNYEQYF.

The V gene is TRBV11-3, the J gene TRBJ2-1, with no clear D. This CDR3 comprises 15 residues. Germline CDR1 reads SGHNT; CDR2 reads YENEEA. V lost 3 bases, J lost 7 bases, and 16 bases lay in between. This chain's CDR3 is CASSFGPPFLNEQFF. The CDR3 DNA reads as TGTGCCAGCAGCTTTGGCCCCCCCTTTTTGAATGAGCAGTTCTTC.

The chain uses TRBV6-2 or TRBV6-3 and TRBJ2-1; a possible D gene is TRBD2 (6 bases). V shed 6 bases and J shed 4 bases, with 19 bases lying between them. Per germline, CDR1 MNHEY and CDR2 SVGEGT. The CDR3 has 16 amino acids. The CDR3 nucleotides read TGTGCCAGCAGCCTCGGAAGCAGCGGGTATTACAATGAGCAGTTCTTC. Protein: CASSLGSSGYYNEQFF.

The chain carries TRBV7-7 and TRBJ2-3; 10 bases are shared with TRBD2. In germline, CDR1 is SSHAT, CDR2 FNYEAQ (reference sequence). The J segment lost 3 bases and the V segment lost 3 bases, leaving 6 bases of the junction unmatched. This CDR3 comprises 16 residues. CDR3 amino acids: CASSFASGRGTDTQYF. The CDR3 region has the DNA TGTGCCAGCAGCTTTGCCAGCGGGAGGGGAACAGATACGCAGTATTTT.

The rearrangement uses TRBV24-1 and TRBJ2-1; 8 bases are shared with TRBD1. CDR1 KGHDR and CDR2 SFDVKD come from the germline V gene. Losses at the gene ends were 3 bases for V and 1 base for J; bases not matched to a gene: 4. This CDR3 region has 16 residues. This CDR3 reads CATSDTRQGSYNEQFF. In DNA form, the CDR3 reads TGTGCCACCAGTGATACCCGACAGGGGTCCTACAATGAGCAGTTCTTC.

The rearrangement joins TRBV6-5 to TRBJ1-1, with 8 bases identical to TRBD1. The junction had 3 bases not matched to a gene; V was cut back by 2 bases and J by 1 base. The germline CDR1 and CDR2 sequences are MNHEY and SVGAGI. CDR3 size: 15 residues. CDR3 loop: CASSYGDRQNTEAFF. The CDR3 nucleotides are TGTGCCAGCAGTTACGGGGACAGGCAGAACACTGAAGCTTTCTTT.

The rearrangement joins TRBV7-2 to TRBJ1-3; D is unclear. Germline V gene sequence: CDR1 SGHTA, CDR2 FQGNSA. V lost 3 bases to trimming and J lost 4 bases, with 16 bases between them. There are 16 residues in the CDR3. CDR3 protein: CASSFEYLVSGNTIYF. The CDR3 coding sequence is TGTGCCAGCAGCTTTGAGTATTTGGTATCCGGAAACACCATATATTTT.

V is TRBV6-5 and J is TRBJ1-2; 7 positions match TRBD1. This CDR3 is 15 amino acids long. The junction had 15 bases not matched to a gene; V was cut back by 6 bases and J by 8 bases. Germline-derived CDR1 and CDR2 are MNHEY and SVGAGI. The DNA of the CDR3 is TGTGCCAGCAGCCCACGGGACAGCGGATTCGGGGGCTACACCTTC. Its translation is CASSPRDSGFGGYTF.

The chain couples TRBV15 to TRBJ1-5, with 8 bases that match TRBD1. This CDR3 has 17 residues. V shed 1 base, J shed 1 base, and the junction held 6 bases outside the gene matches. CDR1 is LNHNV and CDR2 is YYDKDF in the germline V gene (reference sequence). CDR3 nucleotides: TGTGCCACCAGCAGAGCCCGACAGGGGTTGAGCAATCAGCCCCAGCATTTT. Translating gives CATSRARQGLSNQPQHF. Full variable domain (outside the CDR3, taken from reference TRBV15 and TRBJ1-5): DAMVIQNPRYQVTQFGKPVTLSCSQTLNHNVMYWYQQKSSQAPKLLFHYYDKDFNNEADTPDNFQSRRPNTSFCFLDIRSPGLGDTAMYLCATSRARQGLSNQPQHFGDGTRLSIL.

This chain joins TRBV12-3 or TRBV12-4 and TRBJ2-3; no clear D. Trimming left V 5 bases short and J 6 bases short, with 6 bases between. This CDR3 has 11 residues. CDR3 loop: CASSIGDTQYF. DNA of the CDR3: TGTGCCAGCAGTATCGGGGATACGCAGTATTTT.

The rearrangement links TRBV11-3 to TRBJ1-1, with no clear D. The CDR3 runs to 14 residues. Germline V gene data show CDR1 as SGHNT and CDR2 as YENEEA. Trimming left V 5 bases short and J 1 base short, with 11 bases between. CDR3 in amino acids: CASSLGRGNTEAFF. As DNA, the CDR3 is TGTGCCAGCAGCCTAGGGCGGGGGAACACTGAAGCTTTCTTT.

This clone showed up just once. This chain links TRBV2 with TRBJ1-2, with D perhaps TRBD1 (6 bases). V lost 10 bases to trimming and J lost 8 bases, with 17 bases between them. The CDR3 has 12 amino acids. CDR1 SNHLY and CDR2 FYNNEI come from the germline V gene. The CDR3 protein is CATIPGQGGYTF. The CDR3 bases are TGTGCCACCATTCCGGGACAAGGAGGCTACACCTTC.